This T cell receptor (beta chain) was identified in a study of blood T cell repertoires in COVID-19. Study context: The United States, Italy and Spain provided the acute and convalescent COVID-19 samples. PBMCs, B-cell-depleted T cells, or T cells provided the cDNA or gDNA that made up the material.

Libraries were prepared by immunoSEQ multiplex PCR; TCRdb keeps only in-frame clonotypes and omits some of them. The sample includes fewer than 350,000 clones, roughly 93% seen only once; the top ten take about 2.3%. V was clipped by 1 base and J by 1 base; unmatched bases: 1. Germline CDR1 reads SGHTA; CDR2 reads FQGNSA. The CDR3 contains 15 residues. Participants spanned ages about 18 to 100 years and resided in about two dozen US areas. Participants reported their clinical history, and cohort assignment relied on those reports. The sample taken for sequencing was PBMCs or T cells enriched from blood (not recorded which). The clonotype was recovered from a middle-aged woman with acute COVID-19. The rearrangement joins TRBV7-2 to TRBJ2-1, with 7 nucleotides matching TRBD2. The CDR3 region is CASSLGEGSYNEQFF. CDR3 in DNA: TGTGCCAGCAGCTTAGGGGAGGGGTCCTACAATGAGCAGTTCTTC.